The 27 T cell receptor beta chains below come from one sample, sequenced in a study of early T cells in non-severe SARS-CoV-2 infection. TCRdb recomputed calls from the 5' RACE reads with MiXCR, one row per CDR3 protein. The sample shows about 55,000 distinct CDR3 sequences, about 13% of them seen only once. Sequenced material: whole blood, taken at baseline. The receptors were sampled from an adult who was a healthcare worker with PCR-confirmed SARS-CoV-2 infection or an uninfected control (not recorded which).

The gene calls are TRBV2 and TRBJ1-1; TRBD1 might be the D (5 bases). V lost 6 bases to trimming and J lost 5 bases, with 13 bases between them. The germline V gene encodes CDR1 SNHLY and CDR2 FYNNEI. This CDR3 has 13 residues. CDR3 sequence: CASRRQQGTEAFF. Here the CDR3 DNA reads TGTGCCAGCAGAAGACAGCAGGGTACTGAAGCTTTCTTT.

The table lists this clonotype with a few counts. The gene calls are TRBV20-1 and TRBJ2-7; D is unclear. V was cut by 7 bases and J by 3 bases, with 10 bases left in between. The germline V gene encodes CDR1 DFQATT and CDR2 SNEGSKA (reference sequence). The CDR3 contains 11 residues. CDR3: CSVGPGYEQYF. CDR3 nucleotides: TGCAGTGTAGGGCCTGGCTACGAGCAGTACTTC.

This clonotype occurred a few times. V gene TRBV5-6 combines with J gene TRBJ2-7; TRBD1 might be the D (5 bases). Germline loops: CDR1 SGHDT, CDR2 YYEEEE. V shed 4 bases and J shed 7 bases, with 18 bases lying between them. The CDR3 has 14 amino acids. CDR3 bases: TGTGCCAGCAGCCCTCCCAGGGCCTGGGGAGAGCAGTACTTC. Translated: CASSPPRAWGEQYF.

The rearrangement links TRBV11-2 to TRBJ2-1; TRBD1 or TRBD2 may be the D gene (6 bases each). Germline-derived CDR1 and CDR2 are SGHAT and FQNNGV. The CDR3 runs to 17 residues. V lost 1 base and J lost 4, with 17 bases in between. The DNA for the CDR3 is TGTGCCAGCAGCTTAGTTGACGACGGGGGCCTTTACAATGAGCAGTTCTTC. It is translated as CASSLVDDGGLYNEQFF.

Written as DNA, the CDR3 is TGTGCCACCAATCCTGGAGGCAATCAGCCCCAGCATTTT. The encoded protein is CATNPGGNQPQHF. The rearrangement uses TRBV27 and TRBJ1-5; D is unresolved. CDR3 length: 13 amino acids. Per germline, CDR1 MNHEY and CDR2 SMNVEV (reference sequence). The V gene lost 10 bases and the J gene lost 2 bases, with 12 bases spanning the gap.

The table lists this clonotype with a few counts. This chain links TRBV11-1 with TRBJ2-2, with D perhaps given as TRBD1 or TRBD2 (5 bases each). Per germline, CDR1 SGHAT and CDR2 FQDESV (reference sequence). This CDR3 comprises 14 residues. The V end lost 5 bases, the J end lost 7 bases, and 14 bases lay between the germline ends. The CDR3 DNA follows: TGTGCCAGCAGCCCCGGGACCTCCGTCGGGGAGCTGTTTTTT. It encodes CASSPGTSVGELFF.

J is TRBJ2-3 and V is TRBV29-1, with 8 bases lining up with TRBD1. Germline values: CDR1 SQVTM, CDR2 ANQGSEA. This CDR3 is built from 11 residues. With V trimmed by 6 bases and J by 6 bases, 2 bases remained unmatched. In DNA form, the CDR3 reads TGCAGCGTGTGGACAGGGGATACGCAGTATTTT. The encoded protein is CSVWTGDTQYF.

This clonotype was counted many times. The chain is built from TRBV2 and TRBJ2-7, with a possible D match to TRBD1 (5 bases). V gave up 3 bases and J gave up 0 bases, with 9 bases separating them. Per the germline V gene, CDR1 is SNHLY and CDR2 is FYNNEI. CDR3 length equals 14 residues. The CDR3 loop reads CASSDRQGSYEQYF. The DNA for the CDR3 is TGTGCCAGCAGTGACCGGCAGGGCTCCTACGAGCAGTACTTC.

J is TRBJ2-1 and V is TRBV28, with D perhaps TRBD1 or TRBD2 (5 bases each). The CDR3 totals 14 residues. Germline CDR1 reads MDHEN; CDR2 reads SYDVKM. Trimming left V 8 bases short and J 4 bases short, with 15 bases between. The CDR3 region has the DNA TGTGCCAGCGTCTGGGACGGGGAATACAATGAGCAGTTCTTC. It encodes CASVWDGEYNEQFF.

The chain has TRBV7-9 and TRBJ2-7; TRBD1 matches 7 bases. The V and J ends lost 6 bases and 0 bases, in that order; junction bases with no gene match: 8. The CDR3 runs 15 residues. Germline loops: CDR1 SEHNR, CDR2 FQNEAQ (reference sequence). The CDR3 reads CASSSTGVLSYEQYF. The CDR3 DNA reads as TGTGCCAGCAGTTCAACAGGGGTACTCTCCTACGAGCAGTACTTC. The complete variable domain, with remaining parts taken from reference TRBV7-9 and TRBJ2-7, reads DTGVSQNPRHKITKRGQNVTFRCDPISEHNRLYWYRQTLGQGPEFLTYFQNEAQLEKSRLLSDRFSAERPKGSFSTLEIQRTEQGDSAMYLCASSSTGVLSYEQYFGPGTRLTVT.

In this sample, this clonotype turned up many times. The V call is TRBV12-3 or TRBV12-4, the J call TRBJ2-1, with 11 bases aligning to TRBD1. This CDR3 is built from 15 residues. V trimming: 6 bases; J trimming: 3 bases; junction bases outside the gene matches: 4. CDR3 sequence: CASRPGTGGYNEQFF. The CDR3 coding sequence is TGTGCCAGCAGGCCTGGGACAGGGGGCTACAATGAGCAGTTCTTC.

This clonotype showed up just a few times. The chain links TRBV5-1 to TRBJ2-7; D ambiguous. The CDR3 is 14 amino acids. Germline V CDR1 and CDR2: SGHRS, YFSETQ. V was pared by 1 base and J by 7 bases, with 15 bases between. CDR3 in DNA: TGCGCCAGCAGCTTGAATCTCGGCCAAGGTGAGCAGTACTTC. Its protein is CASSLNLGQGEQYF.

This clonotype has a handful of counts. The J gene is TRBJ2-7, the V gene TRBV28, with unresolved D. The CDR3 is made up of 15 amino acids. Germline CDR1 reads MDHEN; CDR2 reads SYDVKM. Trimming removed 7 bases at V and 0 bases at J, with 16 bases between. CDR3 residues: CASTNGVFSSYEQYF. CDR3 nucleotides: TGTGCCAGCACCAATGGGGTTTTTAGCTCCTACGAGCAGTACTTC.

This chain joins TRBV20-1 and TRBJ2-3, with D unresolved. Per the germline V gene, CDR1 is DFQATT and CDR2 is SNEGSKA (reference sequence). CDR3 length: 12 residues. The V end was cut by 6 bases, the J end by 3 bases, with 10 bases between. The DNA of the CDR3 is TGCAGTGCCGTGGCTAAAACAGATACGCAGTATTTT. Protein product: CSAVAKTDTQYF.

This clonotype was seen many times. V gene TRBV11-2 combines with J gene TRBJ2-7; a weak D match, TRBD2 (5 bases). The CDR3 has 15 amino acids. In germline, CDR1 is SGHAT, CDR2 FQNNGV. V lost 5 bases to trimming and J lost 2 bases, with 16 bases between them. CDR3 region: CASSPRIGEPYEQYF. CDR3 coding DNA: TGTGCCAGCAGCCCCCGGATCGGGGAGCCCTACGAGCAGTACTTC.

The rearrangement joins TRBV5-4 to TRBJ2-3, with TRBD2 as a possible D gene (6 bases). The germline V and J ends were trimmed by 4 bases and 4 bases, with 16 bases remaining between them. CDR1 SGHNT and CDR2 YYREEE come from the germline V gene (reference sequence). The CDR3 runs 15 residues. The CDR3 coding sequence is TGTGCCAGCAGCCCCCGTGGAGGGGATGCAGATACGCAGTATTTT. It specifies CASSPRGGDADTQYF.

The chain recombines TRBV6-4 with TRBJ1-5; D unclear. The CDR3 contains 14 residues. Trimming removed 10 bases at V and 2 bases at J, with 15 bases between. CDR1 and CDR2 (germline): MRHNA, SNTAGT. The CDR3 DNA follows: TGTGCCACCACCCCGAGGGCCGGCAATCAGCCCCAGCATTTT. Its translation: CATTPRAGNQPQHF.

Only a few counts were recorded for this clonotype. The rearrangement links TRBV7-2 to TRBJ1-3; maybe TRBD1 (5 bases). V was cut by 2 bases and J by 6 bases, with 8 bases left in between. Germline V lookup: CDR1 SGHTA, CDR2 FQGNSA. The CDR3 has 13 amino acids. CDR3 DNA sequence: TGTGCCAGCAGCTTACGACAGCTAAACACCATATATTTT. It yields the protein CASSLRQLNTIYF.

Only a few counts were recorded for this clonotype. This rearrangement joins TRBV7-2 to TRBJ1-5; 7 nucleotides line up with TRBD1. Germline values: CDR1 SGHTA, CDR2 FQGNSA. CDR3 length: 15 residues. Trimming cost V 1 base and J 2 bases; bases outside gene matches: 2. CDR3 in amino acids: CASSLDRGRNQPQHF. The DNA for the CDR3 is TGTGCCAGCAGCTTAGACAGGGGTCGCAATCAGCCCCAGCATTTT.

This clonotype was seen only a few times. The J gene is TRBJ2-3, the V gene TRBV5-4; 10 bases are shared with TRBD2. CDR1 and CDR2 (germline): SGHNT, YYREEE (reference sequence). The CDR3 is made up of 15 amino acids. V gave up 4 bases and J gave up 10 bases; unmatched junction bases: 12. CDR3: CASSRTAGTSEAQYF. The CDR3 nucleotides are TGTGCCAGCAGCCGGACCGCCGGGACTAGCGAGGCGCAGTATTTT.

The rearrangement uses TRBV28 and TRBJ1-1, with unresolved D. V was shortened by 3 bases and J by 5 bases, with 13 bases between the two germline ends. The germline CDR1 and CDR2 sequences are MDHEN and SYDVKM. The CDR3 totals 14 residues. The CDR3 bases are TGTGCCAGCAGTTTTTCGGCCGGTGGGACTGAAGCTTTCTTT. This translates into CASSFSAGGTEAFF.

The chain links TRBV4-1 to TRBJ2-5; TRBD2 aligns across 7 bases. Losses at the gene ends were 2 bases for V and 1 base for J; bases not matched to a gene: 7. There are 16 residues in the CDR3. The germline V gene encodes CDR1 MGHRA and CDR2 YSYEKL. This CDR3 reads CASSQRTSSGQETQYF. The CDR3 nucleotides read TGCGCCAGCAGCCAAAGAACGTCTAGCGGCCAAGAGACCCAGTACTTC.

This clonotype was found a few times. V gene TRBV5-1 combines with J gene TRBJ2-5; D could derive from TRBD1 or TRBD2 (5 bases each). Germline CDR1 SGHRS, CDR2 YFSETQ. The CDR3 runs to 15 residues. Trimming cost V 4 bases and J 2 bases, with 15 bases left between them. CDR3: CASSLNGAAQETQYF. For the CDR3, the DNA is TGCGCCAGCAGCCTTAACGGGGCAGCACAAGAGACCCAGTACTTC.

The chain couples TRBV7-6 to TRBJ2-5, with TRBD2 matching 7 bases. V trimming: 5 bases; J trimming: 2 bases; junction bases outside the gene matches: 5. This CDR3 is 14 amino acids long. Germline CDR1 SGHVS, CDR2 FNYEAQ. CDR3 residues: CASSPLGGQETQYF. For the CDR3, the DNA is TGTGCCAGCAGCCCCCTGGGGGGGCAAGAGACCCAGTACTTC.

This clonotype has only a few counts. This chain links TRBV7-3 with TRBJ2-1; D gene unclear. The length of the CDR3 is 15 residues. The germline CDR1 and CDR2 sequences are SGHTA and FQGTGA. The V and J ends lost 3 bases and 0 bases respectively, with 9 bases between them. The CDR3 bases are TGTGCCAGCAGCTTCGACGCTAGCTCCTACAATGAGCAGTTCTTC. It is translated as CASSFDASSYNEQFF.

The chain is built from TRBV11-2 and TRBJ1-6; D is perhaps TRBD1 (6 bases). Germline V gene lookup returns CDR1 SGHAT and CDR2 FQNNGV. The CDR3 is 16 amino acids. Trimming left V 4 bases short and J 6 bases short, with 16 bases between. The CDR3 loop reads CASSSEQGRLNSPLHF. The CDR3 DNA reads as TGTGCCAGCAGCTCGGAACAGGGTCGACTTAATTCACCCCTCCACTTT.

This clonotype was seen only a few times. This sequence joins TRBV29-1 and TRBJ2-1, with TRBD1 matching over 10 bases. Germline V gene data show CDR1 as SQVTM and CDR2 as ANQGSEA. V shed 0 bases and J 8 bases; nucleotides not matched to a gene: 13. The CDR3 is 17 amino acids. This CDR3 is CSVEDLIRDRGRDEQFF. As DNA, the CDR3 is TGCAGCGTTGAAGATTTAATCCGGGACAGGGGTCGGGATGAGCAGTTCTTC.